This T cell receptor (beta chain) was found in a study of immune heterogeneity within non-small cell lung tumors. At the level of the study: There was 1 tumor not otherwise specified, along with some 11 non-squamous carcinomas and 4 squamous cell carcinomas.

For each sample, template was 450 to 750 ng of bulk tumor genomic DNA. Several far-apart biopsies were taken per primary tumor during surgery. Enrolled individuals presented with untreated, newly diagnosed non-small cell lung cancer and received curative surgery. Newly diagnosed patients with non-small cell lung cancer who were having surgery with curative intent served as donors. The CDR3 extends over 12 amino acids. The germline CDR1 and CDR2 sequences are MDHEN and SYDVKM. A remark on this clonotype: A clone one base away is much larger, so this may be a read error.

Using 32 V and 13 J primers, multiplex PCR amplified TCR beta CDR3. MiXCR, applied by TCRdb to the multiplex PCR reads, yields one record per CDR3 protein. The repertoire has around 9,600 distinct CDR3 sequences, 25% to 40% of them found once; the top ten carry approximately 10%. The V gene is TRBV28, the J gene TRBJ2-7, with D hard to call. This clonotype was obtained from a man between 60 and 70 years old with non-small cell lung cancer. Sequencing was done on a sample of lung tumor tissue. In nucleotides, the CDR3 is TGTGCCAGCGGTTTAATTCCCTACGAGCAGTACTTC. Encoded protein: CASGLIPYEQYF.